This TCR beta chain was identified during a study of T cell responses to AZD1222 COVID-19 vaccine. V was pared by 1 base and J by 4 bases, with 16 bases between. Germline CDR1 GTSNPN, CDR2 SVGIG (reference sequence). The CDR3 is 15 residues long. Repertoires were generated with immunoSEQ multiplex PCR, while TCRdb's copy carries only in-frame clones and drops some. The data contain roughly 80,000 clones, about nine tenths of them singletons. The material was peripheral blood, obtained on day 0 of MenACWY control vaccination. The gene calls are TRBV30 and TRBJ1-2, with D maybe TRBD1 (5 bases). The TCR originated in an adult in good health. The CDR3 DNA sequence: TGTGCCTGGAGTGCGGTGGGGGGGGAATCCTATGGCTACACCTTC. Amino acids: CAWSAVGGESYGYTF.